Listed below are T cell receptor beta chains from one sample, sequenced in a study of cytomegalovirus exposure and HLA in healthy donors. Method: immunoSEQ multiplex PCR; TCRdb's copy keeps in-frame clones and lacks some. Of approximately 44,000 clones detected, about 84% appear once; the ten largest clones hold approximately 3%. Sequences were obtained from PBMCs. The receptors were sampled from a man aged 45-65 years in good health and CMV-seronegative. Each CDR3 is given with its conserved first and last residue. D genes are given only for firm matches. Clone size is shown for a subset of rows, as once, few, many or a class of expanded clone.

cdr3_nt,cdr3_aa,v_call,j_call,d_call,clone_size
TGTGCCAGCAGTTTAGGGAACAGCGGCACTGAAGCTTTCTTT,CASSLGNSGTEAFF,TRBV28,TRBJ1-1,NA,NA
TGTGCCAGATCTGGTCTAGCGGGGGGGCCCCCAGATACGCAGTATTTT,CARSGLAGGPPDTQYF,TRBV2,TRBJ2-3,TRBD2,NA
TGTGCCAGCAGTTTGGGTGTAGGGGCAGATACGCAGTATTTT,CASSLGVGADTQYF,TRBV28,TRBJ2-3,NA,NA
TGTGCCAGCAGCTCAGGAACCGGGGAGCTGTTTTTT,CASSSGTGELFF,TRBV5-6,TRBJ2-2,NA,NA
TGCGCCAGCAGCTTGGGGGGGCAGTTGGGCTACACCTTC,CASSLGGQLGYTF,TRBV5-1,TRBJ1-2,NA,NA
TGTGCCAGCAGCTTAGGGCAGGGGGTCAACGAGCAGTACTTC,CASSLGQGVNEQYF,TRBV7-8,TRBJ2-7,TRBD1,NA
TGTGCCAGCAGCCTAAGCGGGGGGCCCAGGGAGCAGTTCTTC,CASSLSGGPREQFF,TRBV28,TRBJ2-1,TRBD2,NA
TGTGCCAGCAGTCGGACTAGCGGGAGCACAGATACGCAGTATTTT,CASSRTSGSTDTQYF,TRBV6-4,TRBJ2-3,TRBD2,few
TGTGCCAGCAGCTTCGGCGGGTCAGATACGCAGTATTTT,CASSFGGSDTQYF,TRBV5-4,TRBJ2-3,NA,few
TGTGCCAGCTCAAACCAGAGGGATGAAAAACTGTTTTTT,CASSNQRDEKLFF,TRBV18,TRBJ1-4,NA,NA
TGTGCCTGGAGCCTATTCGATAGCAATCAGCCCCAGCATTTT,CAWSLFDSNQPQHF,TRBV30,TRBJ1-5,NA,NA
TGTGCCAGCAGTATACAGGGTAACACTGAAGCTTTCTTT,CASSIQGNTEAFF,TRBV2,TRBJ1-1,NA,NA
TGTGCCAGCAGTTCTCCGGGACAGGGGGCCGCAAGACTTTCTGAAGCTTTCTTT,CASSSPGQGAARLSEAFF,TRBV28,TRBJ1-1,TRBD1,few
TGTGCCAGCAGCTTATTAACTGCTGCCGACACTGAAGCTTTCTTT,CASSLLTAADTEAFF,TRBV7-9,TRBJ1-1,NA,NA
TGTGCCAGCAGCAACCACACAGGGGGCCCTCCCTACGAGCAGTACTTC,CASSNHTGGPPYEQYF,TRBV21-1,TRBJ2-7,NA,NA
TGTGCCAGCACCATAGGTGGGGACACACCACAGCCCCAGCATTTT,CASTIGGDTPQPQHF,TRBV28,TRBJ1-5,NA,once
TGTGCCAGCAGCTCCGGGTCGGCTCTTTCCACAGATACGCAGTATTTT,CASSSGSALSTDTQYF,TRBV7-2,TRBJ2-3,NA,NA
TGTGCCAGCAGTCCGGGGGACCGAGTTTCAGATGGCTACACCTTC,CASSPGDRVSDGYTF,TRBV6-5,TRBJ1-2,NA,NA
TGTGCCAGCAGCCGGGCCGAGGCAGCTAGCGACCCCTACAATGAGCAGTTCTTC,CASSRAEAASDPYNEQFF,TRBV14,TRBJ2-1,NA,few
TGCGCCAGCAGCCTACAGGGGGGGAACACTGAAGCTTTCTTT,CASSLQGGNTEAFF,TRBV5-1,TRBJ1-1,TRBD1,NA
TGTGCCAGCAGCTTGATTGGGCAGAGCTACGAGCAGTACTTC,CASSLIGQSYEQYF,TRBV5-6,TRBJ2-7,NA,few
TGTGCCAGCAGTGTCCGACTAGCGGGGGACAATGAGCAGTTCTTC,CASSVRLAGDNEQFF,TRBV27,TRBJ2-1,TRBD2,NA
TGTGCCAGCAGCTTACTGGGGCAGGGGGCGTCCGACGAGCAGTACTTC,CASSLLGQGASDEQYF,TRBV7-8,TRBJ2-7,TRBD1,NA
TGTGCCAGCAGCAAACAAACCGGAGGAAATGAAAAACTGTTTTTT,CASSKQTGGNEKLFF,TRBV7-2,TRBJ1-4,NA,NA
TGTGCCATCAGTGAAACAGGGAAAGGCTACACCTTC,CAISETGKGYTF,TRBV10-3,TRBJ1-2,NA,NA
TGTGCCTGGAGTGTCGGGACAGGCACCTACGAGCAGTACTTC,CAWSVGTGTYEQYF,TRBV30,TRBJ2-7,TRBD1,NA
TGTGCCAGCAGCTCCGGACAGGGGGCGGGAACTGAAGCTTTCTTT,CASSSGQGAGTEAFF,TRBV5-4,TRBJ1-1,TRBD1,once
TGTGCCAGCAGTTCGGACAGGGGAGAAGCTTTCTTT,CASSSDRGEAFF,TRBV6-5,TRBJ1-1,TRBD1,NA
TGTGCCAGCAGTTCCGGACAGGGCCGGGGCTACACCTTC,CASSSGQGRGYTF,TRBV5-4,TRBJ1-2,TRBD1,NA
TGTGCCAGCAGCCCCCGAGGAGAAAGGGGAGGACAGCCCCAGCATTTT,CASSPRGERGGQPQHF,TRBV7-2,TRBJ1-5,NA,NA
TGCAGTGTTGCGATGGCTGAAGCTTTCTTT,CSVAMAEAFF,TRBV20-1,TRBJ1-1,NA,NA
TGTGCCAGCACCCATCCGGGGAGTTCTAACTACGAGCAGTACTTC,CASTHPGSSNYEQYF,TRBV25-1,TRBJ2-7,NA,NA
TGTTCCAGCAGCGTCGGGACAACCTACGAGCAGTACTTC,CSSSVGTTYEQYF,TRBV7-9,TRBJ2-7,NA,NA
TGTGCCAGCAGCGTAGGGAGGGGTAACAATGAGCAGTTCTTC,CASSVGRGNNEQFF,TRBV9,TRBJ2-1,NA,NA
TGTGCCAGCAGTCCCCAGAGGTACCCCACAGATACGCAGTATTTT,CASSPQRYPTDTQYF,TRBV27,TRBJ2-3,NA,NA
TGTGCCAGCAGCTTATATAGGGGAGAGACCCAGTACTTC,CASSLYRGETQYF,TRBV7-2,TRBJ2-5,NA,NA
TGTGCCAGCAGCGCCTACAGGAGTCGGGTGAACACTGAAGCTTTCTTT,CASSAYRSRVNTEAFF,TRBV9,TRBJ1-1,NA,NA
TGTGCCAGCAGCGTAGCCGGGGGGATATCGAACACTGAAGCTTTCTTT,CASSVAGGISNTEAFF,TRBV9,TRBJ1-1,NA,NA
TGTGCCAGCAGTTTAAACAGAAACTATGGCTACACCTTC,CASSLNRNYGYTF,TRBV28,TRBJ1-2,NA,once
TGTGCCAGCAGATCTAGCGGGTACTCCTACAATGAGCAGTTCTTC,CASRSSGYSYNEQFF,TRBV27,TRBJ2-1,TRBD2,few
TGTGCCAGCAGTGAGCTCCGGGACACACTTAATGAAAAACTGTTTTTT,CASSELRDTLNEKLFF,TRBV2,TRBJ1-4,NA,NA
TGCAGCGGGGCCGTTAGCTCCTACAATGAGCAGTTCTTC,CSGAVSSYNEQFF,TRBV29-1,TRBJ2-1,NA,NA
TGTGCCAGCAGCTTGGGGGGACAGATGAACACTGAAGCTTTCTTT,CASSLGGQMNTEAFF,TRBV5-5,TRBJ1-1,TRBD1,NA
TGCGCCAGCAGCCAAGATCGACAGCAAACCAACTATGGCTACACCTTC,CASSQDRQQTNYGYTF,TRBV4-3,TRBJ1-2,NA,NA
TGTGCCAGCACCGGGTTCCGAGCGGGAGGCTACACCTTC,CASTGFRAGGYTF,TRBV28,TRBJ1-2,NA,NA
TGTGCCAGCAGTTTATTGACTAGCGGGAACACAGATACGCAGTATTTT,CASSLLTSGNTDTQYF,TRBV27,TRBJ2-3,TRBD2,NA
TGTGCCAGCAGCTCCCAGGGATCGATGGGCATCTTCACAGATACGCAGTATTTT,CASSSQGSMGIFTDTQYF,TRBV7-2,TRBJ2-3,NA,few
TGTGCCAGCAGCCCCGTAGCGGGGGGGCCTCACAATGAGCAGTTCTTC,CASSPVAGGPHNEQFF,TRBV7-2,TRBJ2-1,TRBD2,NA
TGCAGCGGACTTAGCTTAAACGCCAATGAGCAGTTCTTC,CSGLSLNANEQFF,TRBV29-1,TRBJ2-1,NA,NA
TGCGCCAGCAGCCAAGCTAATTTGGGAGACCTGAGTGAAAAACTGTTTTTT,CASSQANLGDLSEKLFF,TRBV4-3,TRBJ1-4,NA,NA
TGTGCCAGCTCACGGGGGAACAGGGGTAGCAATCAGCCCCAGCATTTT,CASSRGNRGSNQPQHF,TRBV18,TRBJ1-5,TRBD1,NA
TGCGCCAGCAGCGAGGGGGCGACGGCCAATCAGCCCCAGCATTTT,CASSEGATANQPQHF,TRBV5-1,TRBJ1-5,TRBD1,NA
TGTGCCAGTAGTATAGAATCCCATAGCAATCAGCCCCAGCATTTT,CASSIESHSNQPQHF,TRBV19,TRBJ1-5,NA,NA
TGTGCCAGCAGAGGAACAAATATACAGGGGAGCTATGGCTACACCTTC,CASRGTNIQGSYGYTF,TRBV2,TRBJ1-2,TRBD1,NA
TGTGCCAGCAGTTCGAGGGTAAGGGAGCAGTTCTTC,CASSSRVREQFF,TRBV28,TRBJ2-1,NA,NA
TGTGCCAGCCGCGAGACAGGGGGCGCCGAGCAGTACTTC,CASRETGGAEQYF,TRBV7-9,TRBJ2-7,TRBD1,once
TGTGCCACCAGCAGCGGGACTAGCGGGGACCAAGAGACCCAGTACTTC,CATSSGTSGDQETQYF,TRBV15,TRBJ2-5,TRBD2,NA
TGTGCCAGCCGTGAGAGACAGGTTTTAACTGAAGCTTTCTTT,CASRERQVLTEAFF,TRBV27,TRBJ1-1,NA,NA